This entry describes one T cell receptor beta chain. The sample belongs to a study of blood T cell repertoires in COVID-19. Whole-study context: Samples taken during acute and convalescent COVID-19 were collected in the United States, Italy and Spain. T cells, B-cell-depleted T cells, or PBMCs provided the cDNA or gDNA that served as material.

Source study methods: For nucleated cells, counts were estimated from reference gene primer amplification. Sequenced by immunoSEQ multiplex PCR; TCRdb stores in-frame clones only, minus some. The V and J calls and clone size come from that table; D and trimming were worked out from the DNA. The sample shows 150,000 to 200,000 clones, approximately 89% of them seen only once. The germline CDR1 and CDR2 sequences are SGHDT and YYEEEE. The CDR3 runs 15 residues. With 1 base removed from V and 0 bases from J, the gap between germline ends came to 11 bases. The genes are TRBV5-6 and TRBJ2-7; D gene ambiguous. Sequencing was performed on peripheral blood. This clonotype was sampled from a man between 65 and 79 years old with acute or convalescent COVID-19. The CDR3, as DNA: TGTGCCAGCAGCTTGATCAATCAAATCTCCTACGAGCAGTACTTC. This sequence encodes CASSLINQISYEQYF. The full variable domain, in which reference TRBV5-6 and TRBJ2-7 provide the parts outside the CDR3, is DAGVTQSPTHLIKTRGQQVTLRCSPKSGHDTVSWYQQALGQGPQFIFQYYEEEERQRGNFPDRFSGHQFPNYSSELNVNALLLGDSALYLCASSLINQISYEQYFGPGTRLTVT.